These T cell receptor beta chains were read from a single sample in a study of cytomegalovirus exposure and HLA in healthy donors. Libraries were prepared by immunoSEQ multiplex PCR; TCRdb keeps only in-frame clonotypes and omits some of them. The sample includes fewer than 95,000 clones, 60% to 70% of them seen just once. The specimen was PBMCs. The receptors derive from a woman between 25 and 40 years old in good health and CMV-seronegative. Both conserved end residues are part of each CDR3. D genes are given only for firm matches. Expanded clones get a size class; other rows say once, few or many, or leave the size out.

TRBV18	TRBJ2-7	-	TRBD2	TGTGCCAGCTCACCAATAGCGGGAGCTTCCTACGAGCAGTACTTC	CASSPIAGASYEQYF
TRBV10-3	TRBJ2-3	-	-	TGTGCCATCAGTAAAAGGGGGGGGGCCGGCCGCACAGATACGCAGTATTTT	CAISKRGGAGRTDTQYF
TRBV6-4	TRBJ2-1	-	TRBD2	TGTGCCAGCAGCAGGAGCTGGGCGGGGGGCAATGAGCAGTTCTTC	CASSRSWAGGNEQFF
TRBV5-8	TRBJ2-4	few	-	TGTGCCAGCCGCGCTTGGAAGGGGAAGAACATTCAGTACTTC	CASRAWKGKNIQYF
TRBV5-1	TRBJ2-7	once	-	TGCGCCAGCAGGGACAGACTAACCTACGAGCAGTACTTC	CASRDRLTYEQYF
TRBV19	TRBJ1-5	few	TRBD1	TGTGCCAGTACGAAGGGGGCTCGACAGCCCCAGCATTTT	CASTKGARQPQHF
TRBV13	TRBJ2-2	-	-	TGTGCCAGCAGCTCACCGAAGGGGTGGCCCACCGGGGAGCTGTTTTTT	CASSSPKGWPTGELFF
TRBV7-2	TRBJ2-3	few	TRBD2	TGTGCCAGCAGCTTAGGGCTAGCGGGAATTATTTCGGACACAGATACGCAGTATTTT	CASSLGLAGIISDTDTQYF
TRBV7-9	TRBJ1-4	-	-	TGTGCCAGCAGCTTAGTGGACAGTACTAATGAAAAACTGTTTTTT	CASSLVDSTNEKLFF
TRBV10-1	TRBJ1-4	-	TRBD1	TGCGCCAGCAGTGTGGGACAGGGAAGCGAAAAACTGTTTTTT	CASSVGQGSEKLFF
TRBV13	TRBJ2-7	-	-	TGTGCCAGCAGCTCCTCCGGGACATTCTACGAGCAGTACTTC	CASSSSGTFYEQYF
TRBV2	TRBJ2-2	-	-	TGTGCCAGCAAGGGGGGGGAGCTGTTTTTT	CASKGGELFF
TRBV21-1	TRBJ2-7	-	-	TGTGCCAGCAGCAAAGCGCCCCTGGGCGGGAGGGGACCCTACGAGCAGTACTTC	CASSKAPLGGRGPYEQYF
TRBV9	TRBJ2-3	-	-	TGTGCCAGCAGCGTAGGTCCAGAAACAGATACGCAGTATTTT	CASSVGPETDTQYF
TRBV7-3	TRBJ2-7	-	TRBD2	TGTGCCAGCAGCCCCGGACTAGCGGCTACCTACGAGCAGTACTTC	CASSPGLAATYEQYF
TRBV9	TRBJ1-2	-	-	TGTGCCAGCAGCGTCAGGGATAACTATGGCTACACCTTC	CASSVRDNYGYTF
TRBV5-4	TRBJ1-1	few	-	TGTGCCAGCAGCTTACAGGGATGGAGGAACACTGAAGCTTTCTTT	CASSLQGWRNTEAFF
TRBV2	TRBJ1-1	-	TRBD1	TGTGCCAGCAGTGAAGGGGACAGGGCTGAAGCTTTCTTT	CASSEGDRAEAFF
TRBV6-5	TRBJ1-1	few	-	TGTGCCAGCAGTTACGGCGGACAAGTTGAAGCTTTCTTT	CASSYGGQVEAFF
TRBV4-1	TRBJ2-7	few	TRBD2	TGCGCCAGCAGCCCAAGGACTAGGTCGGTGGACGAGCAGTACTTC	CASSPRTRSVDEQYF
TRBV4-1	TRBJ1-1	-	-	TGCGCCAGCAGCCTGGACTATCAGTATGCTGAAGCTTTCTTT	CASSLDYQYAEAFF
TRBV28	TRBJ2-7	-	TRBD1	TGTGCCAGCAGTCCGACCCCCCGGACAGGTAGTTACGAGCAGTACTTC	CASSPTPRTGSYEQYF
TRBV1	TRBJ1-4	-	-	TGCACCAGCAGCCAATGCACTCCGCCGGGACAGGGCCCCGAAAAACTGTTTTTT	CTSSQCTPPGQGPEKLFF
TRBV5-1	TRBJ2-2	-	TRBD1	TGCGCCAGCAGCTACACCGGGACAGCCACCGGGGAGCTGTTTTTT	CASSYTGTATGELFF
TRBV10-1	TRBJ1-6	-	TRBD1	TGCGCCAGCGGACAGGGCGATTCACCCCTCCACTTT	CASGQGDSPLHF
TRBV6-1	TRBJ2-4	-	TRBD1	TGTGCCAGCAGTGACGGACGTACTGGACAGGGGACCAAAAACATTCAGTACTTC	CASSDGRTGQGTKNIQYF
TRBV6-1	TRBJ2-2	few	TRBD1	TGTGCCAGCCTGGGACAGCCGAACACCGGGGAGCTGTTTTTT	CASLGQPNTGELFF
TRBV6-1	TRBJ2-1	-	TRBD2	TGTGCCAGCAGTATTAGCGGGAGCTCCTACAATGAGCAGTTCTTC	CASSISGSSYNEQFF
TRBV19	TRBJ1-5	few	-	TGTGCCAGTAGTATTCCAGGCTTAGATCAGCCCCAGCATTTT	CASSIPGLDQPQHF
TRBV7-9	TRBJ1-1	-	TRBD1	TGTGCCAGCAGCTTAGTGGGACAGGGTGGCACTGAAGCTTTCTTT	CASSLVGQGGTEAFF
TRBV19	TRBJ1-1	-	TRBD1	TGTGCCAGTAGTATAGACAGGGACAGCCAGCATGAAGCTTTCTTT	CASSIDRDSQHEAFF
TRBV7-2	TRBJ2-7	once	TRBD1	TGTGCCAGCACGAAGGACAGGGGATACGAGCAGTACTTC	CASTKDRGYEQYF
TRBV20-1	TRBJ2-5	-	-	TGCAGTGCTATTCTACTCGAGACCCAGTACTTC	CSAILLETQYF
TRBV7-6	TRBJ2-7	many	-	TGTGCCAGCAGCGCGGGTCCTAACTACGAGCAGTACTTC	CASSAGPNYEQYF
TRBV7-2	TRBJ2-3	-	TRBD2	TGTGCCAGCAGCCGAAGCGGGAGGGCCGCGGGCACAGATACGCAGTATTTT	CASSRSGRAAGTDTQYF
TRBV28	TRBJ2-7	-	-	TGTGCCAGCAGTTATTCGGGACAAACCTACGAGCAGTACTTC	CASSYSGQTYEQYF
TRBV6-6	TRBJ1-3	-	-	TGTGCCAGCAGGGAGGTCGGAAACACCATATATTTT	CASREVGNTIYF
TRBV5-1	TRBJ1-6	-	-	TGCGCCAGCACCACCGGGAGGACAGCGGGTTCGGGGTCACCCCTCCACTTT	CASTTGRTAGSGSPLHF
TRBV6-5	TRBJ2-7	-	-	TGTGCCAGCAGTTATTCCAGCGACTACGAGCAGTACTTC	CASSYSSDYEQYF
TRBV7-9	TRBJ1-1	-	TRBD1	TGTGCCAGCAGCCCTTTGGACAGGGTTTGGACTGAAGCTTTCTTT	CASSPLDRVWTEAFF
TRBV9	TRBJ2-7	-	-	TGTGCCAGCAGCACCCGTTCAGCGGGCCTCTCCTACGAGCAGTACTTC	CASSTRSAGLSYEQYF
TRBV6-5	TRBJ1-1	-	TRBD1	TGTGCCAGCAGTTACCAGCCGGGACAGAGCACTGAAGCTTTCTTT	CASSYQPGQSTEAFF
TRBV27	TRBJ2-6	-	-	TGTGCCAGCAGTGATCGACAGTTAGGGGTAGAAGGGGCCAACGTCCTGACTTTC	CASSDRQLGVEGANVLTF
TRBV6-5	TRBJ1-2	-	-	TGTGCCAGCAGTTACTCGAGGCGGACTAACTATGGCTACACCTTC	CASSYSRRTNYGYTF
TRBV19	TRBJ2-1	-	TRBD2	TGTGCCAGTAGACGGACTAGCGGGGGTTACAATGAGCAGTTCTTC	CASRRTSGGYNEQFF
TRBV2	TRBJ1-2	once	-	TGTGCCAGCCGAGCAAACTATGGCTACACCTTC	CASRANYGYTF
TRBV11-2	TRBJ1-4	once	TRBD1	TGTGCCAGCAGCGCGGACAGGGGACAACTGTTTTTT	CASSADRGQLFF
TRBV5-1	TRBJ2-2	once	-	TGCGCCACATCCGACGGGAGTACGAACACCGGGGAGCTGTTTTTT	CATSDGSTNTGELFF
TRBV19	TRBJ2-7	-	TRBD1	TGTGCCAGTAGTATGGGAGTGAGGACAGGGAGCTACGAGCAGTACTTC	CASSMGVRTGSYEQYF
TRBV7-2	TRBJ2-7	-	-	TGTGCCAGCAGCTTAGACTGGACTATGTCCTACGAGCAGTACTTC	CASSLDWTMSYEQYF
TRBV7-9	TRBJ1-2	-	TRBD1	TGTGCCAGCAGCTTACCAGACAGGGCCTATGGCTACACCTTC	CASSLPDRAYGYTF